The T cell receptor (beta chain) under discussion was sequenced for a study of shared clonotypes between healthy human individuals. As for the study in general: CD4 naive cells filled three plates per donor, CD4 memory three, CD8 naive two and CD8 memory one. Overall study results and limits: Large depth notwithstanding, sorted-subset sequencing proved incomplete by rarefaction.

The assay was carried out at the deep level. Authors' methods: Junction-only sequences produced by ImmunoSEQ had no quality scores, so filtering differed. Libraries were prepared by immunoSEQ multiplex PCR; TCRdb keeps only in-frame clonotypes and omits some of them. The V and J calls and clone size were taken over from that table, and D and trimming were inferred from the DNA. The table lists roughly 1,100,000 clones, about 76% of them singletons. As regards this clone: Its antigen is unidentified.

What was sequenced was memory CD4+ T cells sorted from blood. This sample's subset: CD45RA-negative fraction. The receptor was derived from a man in his late teens or twenties in good health.

CDR3 region: CASSENGKAFF. CDR3 nucleotide sequence: TGTGCCAGCAGTGAAAACGGGAAAGCTTTCTTT. The genes are TRBV6-1 and TRBJ1-1; D is undetermined. In germline, CDR1 is MNHNS, CDR2 SASEGT. The CDR3 has 11 amino acids. Trimming cost V 2 bases and J 9 bases, with 7 bases left between them.